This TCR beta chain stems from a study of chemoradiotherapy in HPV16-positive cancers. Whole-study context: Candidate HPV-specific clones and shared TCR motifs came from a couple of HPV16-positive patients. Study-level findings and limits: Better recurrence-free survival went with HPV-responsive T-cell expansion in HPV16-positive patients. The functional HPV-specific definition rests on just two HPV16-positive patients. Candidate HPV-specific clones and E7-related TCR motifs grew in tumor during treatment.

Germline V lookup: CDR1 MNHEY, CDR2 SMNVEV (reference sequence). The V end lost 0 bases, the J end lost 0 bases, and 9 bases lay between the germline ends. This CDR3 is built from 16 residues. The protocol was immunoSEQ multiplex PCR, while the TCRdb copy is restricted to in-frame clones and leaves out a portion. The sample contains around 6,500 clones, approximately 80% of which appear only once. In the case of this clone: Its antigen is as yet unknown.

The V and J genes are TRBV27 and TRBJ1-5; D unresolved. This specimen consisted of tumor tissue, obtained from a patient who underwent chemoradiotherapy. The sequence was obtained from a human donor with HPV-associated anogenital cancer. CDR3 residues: CASSLSVPYSNQPQHF. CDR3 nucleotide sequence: TGTGCCAGCAGTTTATCGGTCCCGTATAGCAATCAGCCCCAGCATTTT.